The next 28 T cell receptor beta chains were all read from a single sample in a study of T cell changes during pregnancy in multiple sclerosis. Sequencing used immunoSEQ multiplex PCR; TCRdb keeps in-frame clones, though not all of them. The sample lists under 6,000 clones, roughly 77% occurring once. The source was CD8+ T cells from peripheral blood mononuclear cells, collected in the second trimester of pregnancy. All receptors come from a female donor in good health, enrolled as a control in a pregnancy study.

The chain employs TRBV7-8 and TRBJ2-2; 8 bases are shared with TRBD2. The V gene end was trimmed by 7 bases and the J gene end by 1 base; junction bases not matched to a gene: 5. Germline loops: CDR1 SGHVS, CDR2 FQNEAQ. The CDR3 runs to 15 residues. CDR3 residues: CASIRGGGNTGELFF. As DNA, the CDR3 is TGTGCCAGCATCCGGGGGGGCGGGAACACCGGGGAGCTGTTTTTT.

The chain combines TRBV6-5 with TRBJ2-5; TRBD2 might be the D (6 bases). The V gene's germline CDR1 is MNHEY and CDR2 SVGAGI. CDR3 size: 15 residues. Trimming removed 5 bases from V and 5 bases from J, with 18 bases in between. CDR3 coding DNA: TGTGCCAGCAGTCAGGCAGGGACTTGGATTGAGACCCAGTACTTC. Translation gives CASSQAGTWIETQYF.

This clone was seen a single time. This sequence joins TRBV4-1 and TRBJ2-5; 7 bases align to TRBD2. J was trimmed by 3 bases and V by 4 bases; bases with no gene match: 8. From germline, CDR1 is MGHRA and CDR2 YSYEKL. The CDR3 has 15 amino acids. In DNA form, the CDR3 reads TGCGCCAGCAGCCTTGGGGGGGGAGGGGAAGAGACCCAGTACTTC. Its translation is CASSLGGGGEETQYF.

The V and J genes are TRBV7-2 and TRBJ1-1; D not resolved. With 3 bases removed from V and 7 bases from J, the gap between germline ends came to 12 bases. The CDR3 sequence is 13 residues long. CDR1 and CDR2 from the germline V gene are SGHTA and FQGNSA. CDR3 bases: TGTGCCAGCAGCTTCGAGGTGCAGAATGAAGCTTTCTTT. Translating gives CASSFEVQNEAFF.

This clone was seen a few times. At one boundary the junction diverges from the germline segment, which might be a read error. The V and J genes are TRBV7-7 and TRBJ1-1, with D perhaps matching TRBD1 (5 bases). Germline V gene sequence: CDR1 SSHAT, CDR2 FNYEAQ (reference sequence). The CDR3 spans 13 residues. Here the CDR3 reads CASSSRVGTEAFF. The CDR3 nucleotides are TGTGCTAGCAGCAGCAGGGTGGGCACTGAAGCTTTCTTT.

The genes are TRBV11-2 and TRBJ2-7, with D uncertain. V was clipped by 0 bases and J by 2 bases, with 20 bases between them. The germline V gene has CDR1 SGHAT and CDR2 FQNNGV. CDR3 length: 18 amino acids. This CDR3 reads CASSLDLLGTDRTYEQYF. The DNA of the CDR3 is TGTGCCAGCAGCTTAGATCTCCTGGGCACCGACCGTACCTACGAGCAGTACTTC.

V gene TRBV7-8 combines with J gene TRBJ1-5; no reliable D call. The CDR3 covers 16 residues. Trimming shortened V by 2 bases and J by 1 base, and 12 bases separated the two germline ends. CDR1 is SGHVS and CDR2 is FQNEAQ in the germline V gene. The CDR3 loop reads CASSLFLKESNQPQHF. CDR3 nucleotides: TGTGCCAGCAGCTTATTTCTAAAGGAGAGCAATCAGCCCCAGCATTTT.

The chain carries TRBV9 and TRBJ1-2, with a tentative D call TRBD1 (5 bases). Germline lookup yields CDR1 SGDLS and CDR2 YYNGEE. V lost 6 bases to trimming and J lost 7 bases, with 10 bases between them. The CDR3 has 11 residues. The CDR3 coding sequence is TGTGCCAGCAACCGGGGGTTTGGCTACACCTTC. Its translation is CASNRGFGYTF. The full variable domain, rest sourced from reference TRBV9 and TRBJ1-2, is DSGVTQTPKHLITATGQRVTLRCSPRSGDLSVYWYQQSLDQGLQFLIQYYNGEERAKGNILERFSAQQFPDLHSELNLSSLELGDSALYFCASNRGFGYTFGSGTRLTVV.

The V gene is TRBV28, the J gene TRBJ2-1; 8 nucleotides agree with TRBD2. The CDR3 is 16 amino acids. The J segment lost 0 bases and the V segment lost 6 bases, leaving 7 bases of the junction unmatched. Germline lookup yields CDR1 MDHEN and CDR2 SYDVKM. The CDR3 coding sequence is TGTGCCAGCAGACCCTCCGGGACTAGCTCCTACAATGAGCAGTTCTTC. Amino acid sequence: CASRPSGTSSYNEQFF. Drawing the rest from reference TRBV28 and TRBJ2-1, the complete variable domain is DVKVTQSSRYLVKRTGEKVFLECVQDMDHENMFWYRQDPGLGLRLIYFSYDVKMKEKGDIPEGYSVSREKKERFSLILESASTNQTSMYLCASRPSGTSSYNEQFFGPGTRLTVL.

CDR3 region: CASSGTSGGADTQYF. CDR3 bases: TGTGCCAGCAGTGGGACTAGCGGGGGGGCAGATACGCAGTATTTT. V gene TRBV6-4 combines with J gene TRBJ2-3; 15 bases map to TRBD2. Germline V gene data show CDR1 as MRHNA and CDR2 as SNTAGT. This CDR3 region has 15 residues. The junction had 0 bases not matched to a gene; V was cut back by 4 bases and J by 4 bases.

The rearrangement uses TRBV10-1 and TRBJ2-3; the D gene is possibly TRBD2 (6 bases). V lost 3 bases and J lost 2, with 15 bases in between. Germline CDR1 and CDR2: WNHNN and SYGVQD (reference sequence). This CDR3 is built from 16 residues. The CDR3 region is CASSEDGSWDTDTQYF. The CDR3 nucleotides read TGCGCCAGCAGTGAAGACGGGAGTTGGGACACAGATACGCAGTATTTT.

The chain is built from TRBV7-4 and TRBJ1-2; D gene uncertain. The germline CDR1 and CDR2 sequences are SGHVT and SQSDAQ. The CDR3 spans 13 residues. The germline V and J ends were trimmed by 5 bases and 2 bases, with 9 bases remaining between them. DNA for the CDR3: TGTGCCAGCAGCCCGAGGAGGAACTATGGCTACACCTTC. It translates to CASSPRRNYGYTF.

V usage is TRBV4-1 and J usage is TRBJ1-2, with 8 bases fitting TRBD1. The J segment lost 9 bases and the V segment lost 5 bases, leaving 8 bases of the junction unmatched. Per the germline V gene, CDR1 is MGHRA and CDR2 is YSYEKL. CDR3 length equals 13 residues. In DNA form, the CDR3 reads TGCGCCAGCAGCAAGAGGTGGACAGGGAGCTACACCTTC. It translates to CASSKRWTGSYTF.

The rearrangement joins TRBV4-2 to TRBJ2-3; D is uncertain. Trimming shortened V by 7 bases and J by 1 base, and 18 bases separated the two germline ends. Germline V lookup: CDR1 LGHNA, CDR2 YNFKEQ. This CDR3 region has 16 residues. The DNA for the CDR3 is TGTGCCAGCACCCCAAACCCGGAGAGCGGCACAGATACGCAGTATTTT. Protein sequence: CASTPNPESGTDTQYF.

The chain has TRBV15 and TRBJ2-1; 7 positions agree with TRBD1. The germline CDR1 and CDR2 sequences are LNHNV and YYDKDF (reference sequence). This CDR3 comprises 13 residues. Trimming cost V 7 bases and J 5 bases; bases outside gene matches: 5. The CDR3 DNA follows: TGTGCCACCACAGACAGGGTCCACAATGAGCAGTTCTTC. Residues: CATTDRVHNEQFF.

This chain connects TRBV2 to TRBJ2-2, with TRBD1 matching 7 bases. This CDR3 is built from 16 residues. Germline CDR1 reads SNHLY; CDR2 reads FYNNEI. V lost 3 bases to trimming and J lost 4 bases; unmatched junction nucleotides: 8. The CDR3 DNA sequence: TGTGCCAGCAGTGACGGCGATGGACAGGCCACCGGGGAGCTGTTTTTT. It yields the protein CASSDGDGQATGELFF.

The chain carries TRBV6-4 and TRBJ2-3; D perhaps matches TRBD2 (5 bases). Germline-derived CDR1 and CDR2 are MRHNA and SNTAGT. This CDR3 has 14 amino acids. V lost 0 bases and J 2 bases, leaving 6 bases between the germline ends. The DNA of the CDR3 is TGTGCCAGCAGTGACTCACTAGACACAGATACGCAGTATTTT. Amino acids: CASSDSLDTDTQYF.

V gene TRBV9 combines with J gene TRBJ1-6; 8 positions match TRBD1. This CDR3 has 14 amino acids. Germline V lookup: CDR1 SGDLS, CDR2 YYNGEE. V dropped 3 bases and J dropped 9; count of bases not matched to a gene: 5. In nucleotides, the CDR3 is TGTGCCAGCAGCGAGGGGACAGGAGGTTCACCCCTCCACTTT. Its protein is CASSEGTGGSPLHF.

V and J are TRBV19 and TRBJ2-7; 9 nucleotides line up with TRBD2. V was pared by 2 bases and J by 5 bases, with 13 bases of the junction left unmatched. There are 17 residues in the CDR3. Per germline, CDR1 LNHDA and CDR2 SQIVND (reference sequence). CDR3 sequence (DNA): TGTGCCAGTAGTATATACGGGCGGGGGGGCCCTACGGACGAGCAGTACTTC. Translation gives CASSIYGRGGPTDEQYF. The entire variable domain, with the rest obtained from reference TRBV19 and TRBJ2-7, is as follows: DGGITQSPKYLFRKEGQNVTLSCEQNLNHDAMYWYRQDPGQGLRLIYYSQIVNDFQKGDIAEGYSVSREKKESFPLTVTSAQKNPTAFYLCASSIYGRGGPTDEQYFGPGTRLTVT.

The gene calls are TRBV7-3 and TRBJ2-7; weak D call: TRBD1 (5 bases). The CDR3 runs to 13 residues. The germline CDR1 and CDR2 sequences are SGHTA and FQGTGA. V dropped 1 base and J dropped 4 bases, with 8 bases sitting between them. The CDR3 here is CASSLNPGYEQYF. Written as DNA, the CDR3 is TGTGCCAGCAGCTTAAATCCAGGGTACGAGCAGTACTTC.

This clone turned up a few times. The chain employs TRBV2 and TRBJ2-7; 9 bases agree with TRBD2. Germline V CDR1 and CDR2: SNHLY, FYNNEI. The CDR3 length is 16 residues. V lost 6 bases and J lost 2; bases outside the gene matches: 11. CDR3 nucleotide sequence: TGTGCCAGCAGGAGTCCCAGCGGGAGGACGACCTACGAGCAGTACTTC. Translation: CASRSPSGRTTYEQYF.

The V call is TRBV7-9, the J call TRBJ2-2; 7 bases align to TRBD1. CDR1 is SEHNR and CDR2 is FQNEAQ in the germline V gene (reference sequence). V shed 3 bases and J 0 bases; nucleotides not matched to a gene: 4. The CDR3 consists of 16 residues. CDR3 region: CASSFRDSSNTGELFF. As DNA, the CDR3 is TGTGCCAGCAGCTTCCGGGACAGTTCGAACACCGGGGAGCTGTTTTTT.

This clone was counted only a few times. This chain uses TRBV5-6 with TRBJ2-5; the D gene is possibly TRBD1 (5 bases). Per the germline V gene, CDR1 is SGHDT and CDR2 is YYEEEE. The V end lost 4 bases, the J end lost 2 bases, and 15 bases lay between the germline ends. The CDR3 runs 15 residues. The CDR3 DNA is TGTGCCAGCAGCCCTACCCTGACAGCTCAAGAGACCCAGTACTTC. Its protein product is CASSPTLTAQETQYF.

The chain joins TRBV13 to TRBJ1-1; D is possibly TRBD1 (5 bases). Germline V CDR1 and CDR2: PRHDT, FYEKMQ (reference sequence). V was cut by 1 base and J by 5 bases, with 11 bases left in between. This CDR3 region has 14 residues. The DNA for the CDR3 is TGTGCCAGCAGCTTAGCCCTGGAGGGGACTGAAGCTTTCTTT. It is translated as CASSLALEGTEAFF. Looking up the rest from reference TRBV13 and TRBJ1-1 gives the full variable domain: AAGVIQSPRHLIKEKRETATLKCYPIPRHDTVYWYQQGPGQDPQFLISFYEKMQSDKGSIPDRFSAQQFSDYHSELNMSSLELGDSALYFCASSLALEGTEAFFGQGTRLTVV.

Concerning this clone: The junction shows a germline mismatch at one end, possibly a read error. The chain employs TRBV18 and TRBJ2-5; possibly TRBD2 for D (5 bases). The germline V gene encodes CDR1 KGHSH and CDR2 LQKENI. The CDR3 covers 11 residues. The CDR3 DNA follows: TGTGCCAGCTCATTCGGGGAGACCCGGTACTTC. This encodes CASSFGETRYF.

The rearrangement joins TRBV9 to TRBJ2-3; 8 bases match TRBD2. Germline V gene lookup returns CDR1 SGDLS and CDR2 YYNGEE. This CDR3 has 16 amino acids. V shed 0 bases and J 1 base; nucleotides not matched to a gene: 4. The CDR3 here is CASSVVSSGRTDTQYF. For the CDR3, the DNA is TGTGCCAGCAGCGTAGTCTCTAGCGGGCGCACAGATACGCAGTATTTT.

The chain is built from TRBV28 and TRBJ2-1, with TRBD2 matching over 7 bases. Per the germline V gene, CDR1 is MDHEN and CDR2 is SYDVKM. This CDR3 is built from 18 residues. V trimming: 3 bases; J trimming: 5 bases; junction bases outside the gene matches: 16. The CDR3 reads CASSFRLAEVGLHNEQFF. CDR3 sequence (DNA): TGTGCCAGCAGTTTTCGGCTAGCGGAGGTGGGGCTACACAATGAGCAGTTCTTC.

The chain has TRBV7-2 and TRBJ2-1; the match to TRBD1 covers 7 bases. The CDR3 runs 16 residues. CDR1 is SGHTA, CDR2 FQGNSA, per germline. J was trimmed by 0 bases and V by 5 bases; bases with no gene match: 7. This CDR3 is CASSPHRDSSYNEQFF. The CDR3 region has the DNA TGTGCCAGCAGCCCCCACAGGGACAGCTCCTACAATGAGCAGTTCTTC.